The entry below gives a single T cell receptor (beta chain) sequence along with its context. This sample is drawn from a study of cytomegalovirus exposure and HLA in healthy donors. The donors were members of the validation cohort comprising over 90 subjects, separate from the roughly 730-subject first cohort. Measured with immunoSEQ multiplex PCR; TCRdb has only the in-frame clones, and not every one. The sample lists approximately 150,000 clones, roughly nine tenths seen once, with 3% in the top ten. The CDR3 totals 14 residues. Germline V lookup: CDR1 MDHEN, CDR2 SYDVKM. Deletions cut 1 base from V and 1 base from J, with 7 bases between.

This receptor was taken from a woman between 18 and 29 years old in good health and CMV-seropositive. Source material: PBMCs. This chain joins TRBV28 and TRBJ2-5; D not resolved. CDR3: CASSLFAGQETQYF. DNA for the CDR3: TGTGCCAGCAGTTTATTCGCAGGCCAAGAGACCCAGTACTTC.